The 30 T cell receptor beta chains below were found in one sample sequenced in a study of T cell changes during pregnancy in multiple sclerosis. Repertoires were generated with immunoSEQ multiplex PCR, while TCRdb's copy carries only in-frame clones and drops some. The table includes approximately 52,000 clones, roughly 85% detected once. The sample was CD4+ T cells from peripheral blood mononuclear cells, taken in the second trimester of pregnancy. Receptors were obtained from a female donor with multiple sclerosis, enrolled in a pregnancy study.

The sample holds a few counts of this clone. This chain connects TRBV6-6 to TRBJ2-7; TRBD1 aligns across 11 bases. Germline CDR1 MNHNY, CDR2 SVGAGI (reference sequence). The CDR3 has 12 residues. Trimming at V came to 11 bases and at J to 7 bases, leaving 7 bases not matched to a gene. CDR3 sequence reads: CAGGTGGREQYF. The CDR3 DNA reads as TGTGCCGGTGGGACAGGGGGTCGTGAGCAGTACTTC.

The V and J genes are TRBV11-2 and TRBJ2-2; TRBD2 matches at 9 bases. CDR3 size: 16 residues. CDR1 SGHAT and CDR2 FQNNGV come from the germline V gene. The ends lost 5 bases at V and 2 bases at J; junction bases unmatched: 6. The CDR3 loop is CASSALAGINTGELFF. The CDR3 coding sequence is TGTGCCAGCAGCGCGCTAGCGGGGATCAACACCGGGGAGCTGTTTTTT.

This clone was counted only a few times. The rearrangement joins TRBV21-1 to TRBJ2-1; TRBD2, the table's D call, was not compared with the DNA. TRBV21-1 counts as a pseudogene. There are 14 residues in the CDR3. CDR3 protein: CASSKGTSGNEQFF. The CDR3 DNA sequence: TGTGCCAGCAGCAAAGGGACTAGCGGGAATGAGCAGTTCTTC.

V gene TRBV18 combines with J gene TRBJ1-1, with a possible D match to TRBD1 (5 bases). Germline V gene data show CDR1 as KGHSH and CDR2 as LQKENI. This CDR3 contains 18 residues. Trimming took 4 bases from V and 3 from J, leaving 24 bases between them. The CDR3, as DNA: TGTGCCAGCTCACGAGATCTCGCATTCGGGGGGGAGGACACTGAAGCTTTCTTT. Its translation is CASSRDLAFGGEDTEAFF. The variable domain in full, completed from reference TRBV18 and TRBJ1-1, reads NAGVMQNPRHLVRRRGQEARLRCSPMKGHSHVYWYRQLPEEGLKFMVYLQKENIIDESGMPKERFSAEFPKEGPSILRIQQVVRGDSAAYFCASSRDLAFGGEDTEAFFGQGTRLTVV.

The genes are TRBV28 and TRBJ2-7; maybe TRBD2 (6 bases). Germline CDR1 is MDHEN and CDR2 is SYDVKM. CDR3 length: 12 amino acids. Trimming shortened V by 3 bases and J by 3 bases, and 6 bases separated the two germline ends. The CDR3 nucleotides are TGTGCCAGCAGTTTGGGACTCTACGAGCAGTACTTC. Amino acids: CASSLGLYEQYF.

The chain has TRBV5-6 and TRBJ2-1; 10 positions agree with TRBD2. Germline assignment: CDR1 SGHDT and CDR2 YYEEEE. V dropped 4 bases and J dropped 7; count of bases not matched to a gene: 5. The CDR3 consists of 14 residues. The chain's CDR3 is CASSSGRVGNEQFF. The CDR3 DNA reads TGTGCCAGCAGCAGCGGGAGGGTTGGGAATGAGCAGTTCTTC.

This clone was seen only once. J is TRBJ2-1 and V is TRBV5-1; TRBD2 aligns across 8 bases. The CDR3 is 15 residues long. The V gene's germline CDR1 is SGHRS and CDR2 YFSETQ. J lost 2 bases, V lost 0 bases, and 1 base had no gene match. The CDR3 DNA is TGCGCCAGCAGCTTGGCAGCGGGAGCCTACAATGAGCAGTTCTTC. Translating it yields CASSLAAGAYNEQFF. The variable domain in full, with the rest retrieved from reference TRBV5-1 and TRBJ2-1, is KAGVTQTPRYLIKTRGQQVTLSCSPISGHRSVSWYQQTPGQGLQFLFEYFSETQRNKGNFPGRFSGRQFSNSRSEMNVSTLELGDSALYLCASSLAAGAYNEQFFGPGTRLTVL.

The chain couples TRBV27 to TRBJ1-1; unclear D gene. The ends were cut back, 2 bases at V and 0 bases at J, with 7 bases in the middle. The CDR3 totals 14 residues. Germline V gives CDR1 MNHEY, CDR2 SMNVEV (reference sequence). The CDR3 region is CASSLTVMNTEAFF. The CDR3 bases are TGTGCCAGCAGTTTAACGGTGATGAACACTGAAGCTTTCTTT.

V usage is TRBV5-4 and J usage is TRBJ2-1; 8 nucleotides match TRBD1. The CDR3 is 16 amino acids. V was clipped by 2 bases and J by 3 bases; unmatched bases: 7. CDR1 and CDR2 (germline): SGHNT, YYREEE (reference sequence). CDR3 DNA sequence: TGTGCCAGCAGCTTAAAAACAGGGGGATTCTACAATGAGCAGTTCTTC. Protein product: CASSLKTGGFYNEQFF.

The count of this clone is one. This chain joins TRBV6-6 and TRBJ2-1; 10 bases are a match to TRBD2. Germline lookup yields CDR1 MNHNY and CDR2 SVGAGI (reference sequence). CDR3 size: 15 residues. The trim removed 4 bases at V and 7 bases at J, leaving 7 bases unmatched. As DNA, the CDR3 is TGTGCCAGCAGTTTATCCGGGACTAGCGTAAATGAGCAGTTCTTC. Translation: CASSLSGTSVNEQFF.

V and J are TRBV19 and TRBJ2-5, with 8 nucleotides matching TRBD2. Germline V gene data show CDR1 as LNHDA and CDR2 as SQIVND (reference sequence). The CDR3 runs to 15 residues. V dropped 5 bases and J dropped 10; count of bases not matched to a gene: 15. The CDR3 bases are TGTGCCAGTAGTCGCGAAGGAGCGGGAGTAGGAGACCAGTACTTC. As protein: CASSREGAGVGDQYF.

This chain links TRBV2 with TRBJ2-3, with no clear D. Per germline, CDR1 SNHLY and CDR2 FYNNEI. CDR3 size: 13 residues. The germline V and J ends were trimmed by 6 bases and 2 bases, with 9 bases remaining between them. The CDR3 is CASSEPSTDTQYF. In DNA, the CDR3 is TGTGCCAGCAGCGAACCCTCCACAGATACGCAGTATTTT.

This clone has just a few counts. This chain connects TRBV7-9 to TRBJ2-1, with 8 bases fitting TRBD2. J gave up 6 bases and V 6 bases, and 10 bases lay outside the gene matches. This CDR3 region has 15 residues. CDR1 SEHNR and CDR2 FQNEAQ come from the germline V gene (reference sequence). CDR3 sequence reads: CASRPIGLAFNEQFF. For the CDR3, the DNA is TGTGCCAGCAGGCCTATTGGACTAGCCTTCAATGAGCAGTTCTTC.

The chain carries TRBV6-5 and TRBJ2-1, with 8 bases that match TRBD2. Germline V gives CDR1 MNHEY, CDR2 SVGAGI. Trimming took 6 bases from V and 15 from J; bases not matched to a gene: 10. There are 12 residues in the CDR3. In DNA form, the CDR3 reads TGTGCCAGCAGGGGTGAGCGGGAGATTTTGTTCTTC. It translates to CASRGEREILFF.

The chain has TRBV7-9 and TRBJ2-5; D is undetermined. Per the germline V gene, CDR1 is SEHNR and CDR2 is FQNEAQ (reference sequence). CDR3 length: 15 residues. Trimming shortened V by 3 bases and J by 4 bases, and 15 bases separated the two germline ends. CDR3 protein: CASSLLSLRGETQYF. Written as DNA, the CDR3 is TGTGCCAGCAGCTTGTTGTCCCTGCGAGGAGAGACCCAGTACTTC.

The chain uses TRBV5-5 and TRBJ1-2; D might be TRBD1 (6 bases). Trimming removed 3 bases at V and 7 bases at J, with 13 bases between. Germline V gives CDR1 SGHKS, CDR2 YYEKEE (reference sequence). This CDR3 comprises 13 residues. CDR3 amino acids: CASSWVDSRGYTF. CDR3 sequence (DNA): TGTGCCAGCAGCTGGGTGGACAGCCGTGGCTACACCTTC.

The genes are TRBV10-3 and TRBJ2-2; TRBD2 matches at 13 bases. The germline gives CDR1 ENHRY, CDR2 SYGVKD. Trimming took 3 bases from V and 3 from J; bases not matched to a gene: 13. The CDR3 runs 20 residues. The CDR3 nucleotides read TGTGCCATCAGTGACTTAATTCCGACTAGCGGGAGGACCTACACCGGGGAGCTGTTTTTT. Protein: CAISDLIPTSGRTYTGELFF.

The chain recombines TRBV11-2 with TRBJ1-2; D is possibly TRBD1 (6 bases). Trimming pared 5 bases from V and 8 bases from J, leaving 15 bases between. In germline, CDR1 is SGHAT, CDR2 FQNNGV. The CDR3 consists of 13 residues. The CDR3 here is CASSRTGKEGYTF. The CDR3 bases are TGTGCCAGCAGCCGTACAGGGAAAGAGGGCTACACCTTC.

The J gene is TRBJ1-1, the V gene TRBV19; no clear D gene. The CDR3 covers 14 residues. Germline CDR1 reads LNHDA; CDR2 reads SQIVND (reference sequence). Trimming cost V 1 base and J 4 bases, with 10 bases left between them. CDR3 sequence reads: CASSIGTVSTEAFF. For the CDR3, the DNA is TGTGCCAGTAGTATAGGTACAGTAAGCACTGAAGCTTTCTTT.

Details on this clone: Other DNA sequences from this sample encode an identical CDR3 as well. CDR3: CASSPLAGGVADTQYF. The CDR3 DNA is TGCGCCAGCAGCCCCCTAGCGGGAGGAGTAGCAGATACGCAGTATTTT. The chain combines TRBV5-1 with TRBJ2-3; 11 nucleotides match TRBD2. The CDR3 has 16 residues. Germline CDR1 SGHRS, CDR2 YFSETQ. V shed 4 bases, J shed 4 bases, and the junction held 8 bases outside the gene matches.

V usage is TRBV15 and J usage is TRBJ2-5, with 7 bases matching TRBD2. Trimming removed 0 bases from V and 2 bases from J; junction bases left unmatched: 3. Per germline, CDR1 LNHNV and CDR2 YYDKDF (reference sequence). CDR3 length: 15 residues. The CDR3 bases are TGTGCCACCAGCAGAGATCGGGGACTACAAGAGACCCAGTACTTC. It yields the protein CATSRDRGLQETQYF.

This chain links TRBV6-6 with TRBJ2-1, with D tentatively TRBD2 (6 bases). The germline V gene encodes CDR1 MNHNY and CDR2 SVGAGI (reference sequence). Trimming removed 6 bases at V and 4 bases at J, with 16 bases between. The CDR3 runs 15 residues. This chain's CDR3 is CASRTGTHTYNEQFF. In nucleotides, the CDR3 is TGTGCCAGCAGAACCGGGACTCATACTTACAATGAGCAGTTCTTC.

The chain couples TRBV4-1 to TRBJ2-5, with 7 bases aligning to TRBD2. Trimming cost V 1 base and J 5 bases; bases outside gene matches: 1. There are 13 residues in the CDR3. Germline lookup yields CDR1 MGHRA and CDR2 YSYEKL. CDR3 in DNA: TGCGCCAGCAGCCAAGGGACTAGGGAGACCCAGTACTTC. Amino acid sequence: CASSQGTRETQYF.

The J gene is TRBJ2-7, the V gene TRBV6-1, with D possibly being TRBD1 (5 bases). Trimming took 4 bases from V and 0 from J, leaving 16 bases between them. This CDR3 spans 16 amino acids. CDR1 is MNHNS, CDR2 SASEGT, per germline. The chain's CDR3 is CASSVGSADTSYEQYF. DNA for the CDR3: TGTGCCAGCAGTGTAGGTTCCGCGGACACCTCCTACGAGCAGTACTTC.

The chain links TRBV27 to TRBJ2-7; TRBD1 agrees at 8 bases. From germline, CDR1 is MNHEY and CDR2 SMNVEV (reference sequence). Unmatched junction bases numbered 14, after V lost 4 bases and J lost 6 bases. This CDR3 contains 16 residues. DNA of the CDR3: TGTGCCAGCAGTTCCTACCACAGGGGGTTGGAGGGCGAGCAGTACTTC. Translation: CASSSYHRGLEGEQYF.

V gene TRBV5-1 combines with J gene TRBJ2-7; a possible D gene is TRBD1 (5 bases). The CDR3 totals 13 residues. V gave up 0 bases and J gave up 4 bases, with 8 bases separating them. Germline CDR1 SGHRS, CDR2 YFSETQ. The CDR3 coding sequence is TGCGCCAGCAGCTTGGAAGGGGTGTACGAGCAGTACTTC. Protein: CASSLEGVYEQYF.

The J gene is TRBJ2-3, the V gene TRBV6-5, with a possible D match to TRBD1 (6 bases). Trimming pared 5 bases from V and 3 bases from J, leaving 12 bases between. Germline CDR1 and CDR2: MNHEY and SVGAGI. The CDR3 is 14 amino acids. This CDR3 is CASSRGQRTDTQYF. As DNA, the CDR3 is TGTGCCAGCAGTAGAGGACAGCGGACAGATACGCAGTATTTT.

This chain links TRBV19 with TRBJ1-5, with TRBD1 matching over 10 bases. The CDR3 spans 16 residues. The V gene's germline CDR1 is LNHDA and CDR2 SQIVND (reference sequence). The trim removed 1 base at V and 4 bases at J, leaving 4 bases unmatched. Here the CDR3 reads CASSIGGTGANQPQHF. CDR3 bases: TGTGCCAGTAGTATAGGGGGGACAGGGGCTAATCAGCCCCAGCATTTT.

V gene TRBV28 combines with J gene TRBJ2-1, with TRBD2 as a possible D gene (6 bases). V shed 2 bases and J shed 3 bases, with 14 bases lying between them. Germline CDR1 reads MDHEN; CDR2 reads SYDVKM. The CDR3 consists of 16 residues. The CDR3 here is CASSLMEGGHYNEQFF. The CDR3 region has the DNA TGTGCCAGCAGTTTAATGGAGGGCGGCCACTACAATGAGCAGTTCTTC.

The V and J genes are TRBV6-6 and TRBJ2-7, with TRBD1 matching 10 bases. Germline V gene lookup returns CDR1 MNHNY and CDR2 SVGAGI (reference sequence). J lost 2 bases, V lost 6 bases, and 7 bases had no gene match. The CDR3 is 15 amino acids. The CDR3 DNA follows: TGTGCCAGCAGGGCGCGACAGGGGGCCGCCTACGAGCAGTACTTC. Amino acids: CASRARQGAAYEQYF.